This T cell receptor beta chain derives from a study of T cells after yellow fever vaccination. The study, taken as a whole, reports: On day 0, almost all vaccine-responding clonotypes were undetectable in sorted memory subsets.

The germline gives CDR1 SGDLS, CDR2 YYNGEE. The CDR3 is 17 amino acids. V lost 4 bases, J lost 4 bases, and 13 bases stayed unmatched. TCRdb redid the calling of the 5' RACE reads with MiXCR, one entry per CDR3 protein. The data contain approximately 58,000 distinct CDR3 sequences, approximately 5.7% of them singletons. Ten or more counts support this clonotype. The starting material was PBMCs, either bulk or a sorted T-cell subset (CD4+, CD8+, memory, or dextramer-sorted; not recorded which), obtained on the day of the yellow fever booster vaccination. The chain has TRBV9 and TRBJ2-7, with TRBD1 matching 11 bases. This TCR derives from a man between 18 and 35 years old who received the YFV17D yellow fever vaccine. CDR3 residues: CASSPAPLDRGPYEQYV. The CDR3 DNA follows: TGTGCCAGCAGCCCCGCCCCTTTGGACAGGGGGCCTTACGAGCAGTACGTC.